The 20 T cell receptor beta chains below were found in one sample sequenced in a study of cytomegalovirus exposure and HLA in healthy donors. The study ran its PCR with 60 Vbeta and 13 Jbeta primers. Sequencing used immunoSEQ multiplex PCR; TCRdb keeps in-frame clones, though not all of them. The table has roughly 140,000 clones, 60% to 85% seen once. Sequenced material: PBMCs. These receptors were collected from a male donor in good health and CMV-seronegative.

This clone was seen more than once but under ten times. This sample includes further DNA sequences coding for the same CDR3. The chain recombines TRBV13 with TRBJ2-3, with a possible D match to TRBD2 (6 bases). The V gene's germline CDR1 is PRHDT and CDR2 FYEKMQ (reference sequence). Trimming removed 0 bases from V and 7 bases from J, with 17 bases in between. This CDR3 has 16 residues. CDR3 DNA sequence: TGTGCCAGCAGCTTAGGGGGCGGGATGTGGAGTCATACGCAGTATTTT. This translates into CASSLGGGMWSHTQYF.

The gene calls are TRBV6-6 and TRBJ2-7, with a weak D call TRBD2 (6 bases). Per germline, CDR1 MNHNY and CDR2 SVGAGI (reference sequence). The CDR3 contains 14 residues. Trimming took 6 bases from V and 3 from J, leaving 15 bases between them. CDR3 coding DNA: TGTGCCAGCAGAGCCGGGGCGGGAAACTACGAGCAGTACTTC. This sequence encodes CASRAGAGNYEQYF.

This chain uses TRBV18 with TRBJ1-2; TRBD1 matches 8 bases. The CDR3 has 15 amino acids. V lost 3 bases to trimming and J lost 4 bases; unmatched junction nucleotides: 7. In germline, CDR1 is KGHSH, CDR2 LQKENI. The CDR3: CASSPFDRGLYGYTF. CDR3 in DNA: TGTGCCAGCTCACCCTTTGACAGGGGCCTCTATGGCTACACCTTC.

The J gene is TRBJ2-3, the V gene TRBV2; D is undetermined. In germline, CDR1 is SNHLY, CDR2 FYNNEI. The CDR3 length is 15 residues. V lost 4 bases and J lost 1, with 12 bases in between. CDR3 sequence reads: CASSVTRIGTDTQYF. CDR3 in DNA: TGTGCCAGCAGTGTTACGCGGATAGGCACAGATACGCAGTATTTT. Drawing the rest from reference TRBV2 and TRBJ2-3, the complete variable domain is EPEVTQTPSHQVTQMGQEVILRCVPISNHLYFYWYRQILGQKVEFLVSFYNNEISEKSEIFDDQFSVERPDGSNFTLKIRSTKLEDSAMYFCASSVTRIGTDTQYFGPGTRLTVL.

V usage is TRBV6-6 and J usage is TRBJ2-7, with TRBD1 matching over 11 bases. Germline trimming cut 6 bases from V and 3 bases from J; bases unmatched to any gene: 10. This CDR3 has 16 residues. The germline V gene has CDR1 MNHNY and CDR2 SVGAGI (reference sequence). The DNA of the CDR3 is TGTGCCAGCAGCCTGGACAGGGGGCATTCACGCTACGAGCAGTACTTC. Translated: CASSLDRGHSRYEQYF.

This clone was observed a single time. The J gene is TRBJ1-2, the V gene TRBV19; a weak D match, TRBD1 (6 bases). Trimming took 2 bases from V and 6 from J, leaving 16 bases between them. The germline V gene has CDR1 LNHDA and CDR2 SQIVND (reference sequence). This CDR3 is 15 amino acids long. The CDR3 bases are TGTGCCAGTAGTATACCCCCGCCGAGGGGGAATGGCTACACCTTC. Translation: CASSIPPPRGNGYTF. Variable domain in full (rest from reference TRBV19 and TRBJ1-2): DGGITQSPKYLFRKEGQNVTLSCEQNLNHDAMYWYRQDPGQGLRLIYYSQIVNDFQKGDIAEGYSVSREKKESFPLTVTSAQKNPTAFYLCASSIPPPRGNGYTFGSGTRLTVV.

The rearrangement links TRBV7-6 to TRBJ1-1, with TRBD1 matching over 7 bases. CDR3 length: 15 residues. CDR1 is SGHVS, CDR2 FNYEAQ, per germline. V lost 4 bases, J lost 6 bases, and 11 bases stayed unmatched. DNA of the CDR3: TGTGCCAGCAGCTCCCCCGCGTCCGGGACAGCTGAAGCTTTCTTT. Translation gives CASSSPASGTAEAFF.

This rearrangement joins TRBV6-1 to TRBJ2-7, with D perhaps TRBD2 (6 bases). The CDR3 extends over 13 amino acids. V lost 8 bases and J lost 5, with 16 bases in between. Germline CDR1 is MNHNS and CDR2 is SASEGT. CDR3 region: CASHREEGHEQYF. The CDR3 bases are TGTGCCAGCCACAGAGAGGAGGGCCACGAGCAGTACTTC.

V is TRBV7-2 and J is TRBJ2-1; D is perhaps TRBD1 (6 bases). Trimming took 5 bases from V and 3 from J, leaving 17 bases between them. The CDR3 covers 16 residues. The germline gives CDR1 SGHTA, CDR2 FQGNSA. The CDR3 DNA follows: TGTGCCAGCAGCCCATTGACAGGTTCTAGCTACAATGAGCAGTTCTTC. Amino acid sequence: CASSPLTGSSYNEQFF.

This clone was seen once. The V call is TRBV6-5, the J call TRBJ2-7; no clear D. Per the germline V gene, CDR1 is MNHEY and CDR2 is SVGAGI. Trimming removed 6 bases at V and 5 bases at J, with 8 bases between. This CDR3 has 11 residues. The CDR3 is CASSRWDEQYF. The CDR3 DNA sequence: TGTGCCAGCAGCAGGTGGGACGAGCAGTACTTC.

This clone was found a few times. CDR3 DNA sequence: TGTGCCAGCAGCCGCGGACTAGCGGGGGGCTTACTAGCCAAAAACATTCAGTACTTC. It encodes CASSRGLAGGLLAKNIQYF. The chain combines TRBV7-2 with TRBJ2-4, with 14 bases fitting TRBD2. The trim removed 5 bases at V and 0 bases at J, leaving 9 bases unmatched. CDR1 and CDR2 (germline): SGHTA, FQGNSA. The CDR3 runs 19 residues.

The rearrangement uses TRBV19 and TRBJ2-5, with a tentative D call TRBD2 (5 bases). Trimming left V 9 bases short and J 5 bases short, with 16 bases between. From germline, CDR1 is LNHDA and CDR2 SQIVND (reference sequence). The CDR3 has 13 residues. The CDR3 loop reads CASLGRAAETQYF. DNA of the CDR3: TGTGCCAGCCTTGGGCGGGCGGCCGAGACCCAGTACTTC.

V and J are TRBV6-5 and TRBJ2-1, with D possibly matching TRBD2 (7 bases). Germline V gene data show CDR1 as MNHEY and CDR2 as SVGAGI. This CDR3 has 16 residues. V was clipped by 2 bases and J by 3 bases, with 14 bases between them. The DNA of the CDR3 is TGTGCCAGCAGTTACGGGGGCGGGAGAGGCTACAATGAGCAGTTCTTC. It is translated as CASSYGGGRGYNEQFF.

This clone is a singleton in its sample. Here the CDR3 reads CASSDRGGGAYEQFF. CDR3 sequence (DNA): TGTGCCAGCAGTGACCGCGGCGGGGGGGCCTATGAGCAGTTCTTC. This chain joins TRBV6-1 and TRBJ2-1, with 9 bases lining up with TRBD2. The CDR3 totals 15 residues. Trimming at V came to 3 bases and at J to 8 bases, leaving 8 bases not matched to a gene. Germline V lookup: CDR1 MNHNS, CDR2 SASEGT.

The genes are TRBV13 and TRBJ2-7, with 11 bases aligning to TRBD2. Per the germline V gene, CDR1 is PRHDT and CDR2 is FYEKMQ (reference sequence). The CDR3 contains 14 residues. The V and J ends lost 5 bases and 5 bases, in that order; junction bases with no gene match: 5. CDR3 protein: CASSLPGLADEQYF. CDR3 coding DNA: TGTGCCAGCAGCCTTCCGGGACTAGCGGACGAGCAGTACTTC.

V is TRBV5-6 and J is TRBJ2-1, with no clear D. The CDR3 extends over 12 amino acids. V was trimmed by 3 bases and J by 8 bases, leaving 9 bases between them. Per germline, CDR1 SGHDT and CDR2 YYEEEE. The CDR3: CASSSVADEQFF. CDR3 bases: TGTGCCAGCAGCTCGGTCGCCGATGAGCAGTTCTTC.

The chain is built from TRBV7-9 and TRBJ1-6, with no clear D. The CDR3 contains 13 residues. Germline V CDR1 and CDR2: SEHNR, FQNEAQ (reference sequence). Trimming took 4 bases from V and 9 from J, leaving 10 bases between them. CDR3 in amino acids: CASSSEQSSPLHF. As DNA, the CDR3 is TGTGCCAGCAGCTCCGAACAGAGTTCACCCCTCCACTTT.

The chain is built from TRBV10-3 and TRBJ1-1; 9 positions match TRBD1. The trim removed 5 bases at V and 4 bases at J, leaving 8 bases unmatched. Germline CDR1 reads ENHRY; CDR2 reads SYGVKD. The CDR3 totals 15 residues. The CDR3 DNA sequence: TGTGCCATCAGTAAACCGGGACAGGGTGCCACTGAAGCTTTCTTT. It codes for CAISKPGQGATEAFF.

This chain uses TRBV30 with TRBJ1-3, with a tentative D call TRBD1 (6 bases). Germline loops: CDR1 GTSNPN, CDR2 SVGIG (reference sequence). Trimming stripped 5 bases from V and 0 bases from J, with 11 bases between. The CDR3 is made up of 14 amino acids. In nucleotides, the CDR3 is TGTGCCTGGGAGGACAGCGGCTCTGGAAACACCATATATTTT. Translated: CAWEDSGSGNTIYF.

Points on this clone: The junction shows a germline mismatch at one end, possibly a read error. The chain joins TRBV25-1 to TRBJ1-5; D is uncertain. Germline values: CDR1 MGHDK, CDR2 SYGVNS. CDR3 length: 15 residues. CDR3 loop: CASSEGGGGNRPQHF. The CDR3 DNA follows: TGTGCCAGCAGTGAAGGCGGAGGTGGTAATCGGCCCCAGCATTTT.